This TCR beta chain comes out of a study of T cells after yellow fever vaccination. General study results and limits: Bulk-population clonotypes that are abundant could appear as contaminants in FACS-sorted repertoires.

This clonotype turned up a few times. As yet, its antigen is unknown. TCRdb redid the calling of the 5' RACE reads with MiXCR, one entry per CDR3 protein. The sample shows 450,000 to 550,000 distinct CDR3 sequences, about a fifth of them seen only once. Trimming took 4 bases from V and 8 from J; bases not matched to a gene: 10. CDR3 size: 14 residues. Germline V gene lookup returns CDR1 SQVTM and CDR2 ANQGSEA. This clonotype originated in a man between 18 and 35 years old who received the YFV17D yellow fever vaccine. The chain couples TRBV29-1 to TRBJ2-1, with TRBD1 identical over 8 bases. The input for sequencing was PBMCs, taken 20 to 25 days after the first yellow fever vaccination. In nucleotides, the CDR3 is TGCAGCGTTGTAGTAGGACAGGGTGGCGATGAGCAGTTCTTC. Translated, it gives CSVVVGQGGDEQFF.